The 22 T cell receptor beta chains below come from one sample, sequenced in a study of blood T cells in healthy people across ages. Primers used in a second PCR of roughly 7 to 12 cycles were a sample-barcoded 5' primer and a J-beta primer mix. TCRdb processed the 5' RACE reads anew with MiXCR; each CDR3 protein has one entry. Among around 710,000 distinct CDR3 sequences listed, roughly 47% were seen once. Sequencing was performed on blood. The origin of the receptors is a woman aged 55 to 70 in good health.

The V and J genes are TRBV10-3 and TRBJ2-7; D is perhaps TRBD1 or TRBD2 (5 bases each). The V end was cut by 0 bases, the J end by 3 bases, with 12 bases between. This CDR3 comprises 15 residues. Germline V CDR1 and CDR2: ENHRY, SYGVKD. The DNA for the CDR3 is TGTGCCATCAGTGAGTCCCTTCGGGACCTCTACGAGCAGTACTTC. Residues: CAISESLRDLYEQYF.

Many counts were recorded for this clonotype. The chain combines TRBV5-1 with TRBJ2-3, with 9 bases that match TRBD2. Per the germline V gene, CDR1 is SGHRS and CDR2 is YFSETQ. The CDR3 length is 15 residues. J lost 6 bases, V lost 6 bases, and 11 bases had no gene match. The CDR3 reads CASTDQTSGGDTQYF. DNA of the CDR3: TGCGCCAGCACCGATCAGACTAGCGGTGGGGATACGCAGTATTTT.

The CDR3, as DNA: TGCAGCGTTGTCCAGAGGGGAGGAAACCACAATGAGCAGTTCTTC. Amino acids: CSVVQRGGNHNEQFF. The rearrangement links TRBV29-1 to TRBJ2-1; maybe TRBD2 (6 bases). The V end lost 4 bases, the J end lost 5 bases, and 18 bases lay between the germline ends. This CDR3 comprises 15 residues. Looked up from germline, CDR1 is SQVTM and CDR2 is ANQGSEA.

This clonotype was seen repeatedly, ten times or more. The V and J genes are TRBV12-3 or TRBV12-4 and TRBJ1-2, with 7 bases that match TRBD1. The V segment lost 6 bases and the J segment 7 bases; nucleotides outside the gene matches: 2. This CDR3 region has 11 residues. In DNA, the CDR3 is TGTGCCAGCAGACAGGGGACTGGCTACACCTTC. Encoded protein: CASRQGTGYTF.

This clonotype was recorded a few times. The chain is built from TRBV29-1 and TRBJ1-5, with no clear D. CDR1 is SQVTM and CDR2 is ANQGSEA in the germline V gene. The V end was cut by 6 bases, the J end by 6 bases, with 12 bases between. This CDR3 region has 12 residues. CDR3: CSVATGGQPQHF. As DNA, the CDR3 is TGCAGCGTCGCAACCGGAGGTCAGCCCCAGCATTTT. Together with reference TRBV29-1 and TRBJ1-5, the CDR3 gives the full variable domain: SAVISQKPSRDICQRGTSLTIQCQVDSQVTMMFWYRQQPGQSLTLIATANQGSEATYESGFVIDKFPISRPNLTFSTLTVSNMSPEDSSIYLCSVATGGQPQHFGDGTRLSIL.

The CDR3 bases are TGCAGTGCTAGTACTAGCGGGAGGGTTAGCGAGCAGTACTTC. The encoded protein is CSASTSGRVSEQYF. The rearrangement links TRBV20-1 to TRBJ2-5; 13 bases are a match to TRBD2. The J call may be incorrect, as the DNA end agrees better with TRBJ2-7. This CDR3 is built from 14 residues. Germline values: CDR1 DFQATT, CDR2 SNEGSKA (reference sequence).

The V and J genes are TRBV6-2 or TRBV6-3 and TRBJ2-2; 9 bases are shared with TRBD2. CDR3 size: 15 residues. Germline CDR1 and CDR2: MNHEY and SVGEGT. With 11 bases clipped from V and 3 bases from J, the junction kept 10 bases outside the gene matches. Here the CDR3 DNA reads TGTGCCGGTGCTAGGACTAGCGTAGACACCGGGGAGCTGTTTTTT. Protein: CAGARTSVDTGELFF.

This clonotype has more than one count but fewer than ten. The junction differs from germline at one of its ends, possibly a read error. This chain uses TRBV2 with TRBJ2-1; either TRBD1 or TRBD2 may fit D (5 bases each). Germline CDR1 reads SNHLY; CDR2 reads FYNNEI. This CDR3 has 15 amino acids. CDR3 coding DNA: TGTGCCCGCAGGGACCCACGCAGCTCCTACAATGAGCAGTTCTTC. This gives the protein CARRDPRSSYNEQFF.

This clonotype was observed a handful of times. This chain links TRBV4-2 with TRBJ1-4, with D perhaps TRBD1 (5 bases). Germline V gives CDR1 LGHNA, CDR2 YNFKEQ. The CDR3 length is 15 residues. V dropped 0 bases and J dropped 5 bases, with 10 bases sitting between them. The CDR3: CASSQEWGKNEKLFF. The CDR3 DNA reads as TGTGCCAGCAGCCAAGAATGGGGCAAGAATGAAAAACTGTTTTTT.

The rearrangement links TRBV7-9 to TRBJ2-5; 9 positions match TRBD2. J gave up 1 base and V 5 bases, and 8 bases lay outside the gene matches. CDR1 is SEHNR, CDR2 FQNEAQ, per germline (reference sequence). The CDR3 is made up of 16 amino acids. In nucleotides, the CDR3 is TGTGCCAGCAGCCGCCGTCGACTAGCGGCCCAAGAGACCCAGTACTTC. Translated: CASSRRRLAAQETQYF.

Turning to this clonotype: The junction departs from germline at one end; a sequencing error may be responsible. The V call is TRBV11-1, the J call TRBJ2-7; D tentatively reads TRBD1 or TRBD2 (5 bases each). The germline V gene has CDR1 SGHAT and CDR2 FQDESV (reference sequence). CDR3 length: 13 residues. The CDR3 DNA sequence: TGTGCCAGCAGCGTAGCTGGGGGAACCGAGCAGTACTTC. It yields the protein CASSVAGGTEQYF.

The chain combines TRBV6-1 with TRBJ1-2; tentatively, D is TRBD1 (5 bases). Trimming removed 4 bases at V and 2 bases at J, with 14 bases between. Germline V CDR1 and CDR2: MNHNS, SASEGT. This CDR3 is 15 amino acids long. CDR3 in DNA: TGTGCCAGCAGTGTTGTGACAGATTCCAACTATGGCTACACCTTC. Translation gives CASSVVTDSNYGYTF.

Worth noting for this clonotype: Given a much more abundant clone one base away, this may be a read error. The genes are TRBV6-5 and TRBJ2-1; D ambiguous. Germline V gene lookup returns CDR1 MNHEY and CDR2 SVGAGI. CDR3 length: 13 amino acids. The CDR3: CASSDSSQNEQFF. The CDR3 DNA follows: TGTGCCAGCAGTGACTCGAGTCAGAATGAGCAGTTCTTC.

The V and J genes are TRBV6-6 and TRBJ1-2; the match to TRBD1 covers 11 bases. Germline loops: CDR1 MNHNY, CDR2 SVGAGI (reference sequence). The CDR3 contains 15 residues. The trim removed 5 bases at V and 3 bases at J, leaving 5 bases unmatched. The CDR3 DNA reads as TGTGCCAGCAGTCACCGGACAGGGGGCTACTATGGCTACACCTTC. It translates to CASSHRTGGYYGYTF.

This clonotype was observed a few times. The V and J genes are TRBV4-1 and TRBJ1-4; D uncertain. The CDR3 loop spans 15 amino acids. Looked up from germline, CDR1 is MGHRA and CDR2 is YSYEKL. Trimming left V 4 bases short and J 6 bases short, with 15 bases between. Here the CDR3 reads CASSPAAPKDEKLFF. The CDR3 region has the DNA TGCGCCAGCAGCCCCGCGGCCCCAAAGGATGAAAAACTGTTTTTT.

This clonotype was observed a handful of times. This chain joins TRBV11-2 and TRBJ2-5; TRBD1 matches at 9 bases. The CDR3 is made up of 17 amino acids. CDR1 and CDR2 from the germline V gene are SGHAT and FQNNGV. V gave up 2 bases and J gave up 1 base; unmatched junction bases: 8. In DNA, the CDR3 is TGTGCCAGCAGCTTACGGCTGGGGACAGGGCGCCAAGAGACCCAGTACTTC. Protein sequence: CASSLRLGTGRQETQYF.

Comment on this clonotype: A much larger clone sits a single nucleotide away, making a read error possible. The chain carries TRBV4-3 and TRBJ2-7, with D possibly being TRBD2 (5 bases). Germline CDR1 is LGHNA and CDR2 is YSLEER. V was shortened by 4 bases and J by 7 bases, with 14 bases between the two germline ends. This CDR3 comprises 13 residues. The CDR3 DNA reads as TGCGCCAGCAGCCGATCCCGGGGTTATGAGCAGTACTTC. This translates into CASSRSRGYEQYF.

The chain is built from TRBV20-1 and TRBJ2-1; 11 bases align to TRBD2. V lost 0 bases, J lost 0 bases, and 4 bases stayed unmatched. Looked up from germline, CDR1 is DFQATT and CDR2 is SNEGSKA (reference sequence). The CDR3 spans 17 residues. In DNA, the CDR3 is TGCAGTGCTAGAGACTATGGACTAGCGGGCTCCTACAATGAGCAGTTCTTC. It specifies CSARDYGLAGSYNEQFF.

This clonotype was counted a few times. The chain combines TRBV24-1 with TRBJ2-3; D unclear. Germline V gene data show CDR1 as KGHDR and CDR2 as SFDVKD. The CDR3 extends over 12 amino acids. Trimming shortened V by 3 bases and J by 5 bases, and 5 bases separated the two germline ends. CDR3 nucleotide sequence: TGTGCCACCAGTGATGACATAGATACGCAGTATTTT. Translating gives CATSDDIDTQYF.

This clonotype was counted between two and nine times. The J gene is TRBJ1-2, the V gene TRBV5-6, with D tentatively TRBD1 (5 bases). Germline values: CDR1 SGHDT, CDR2 YYEEEE. This CDR3 is built from 12 residues. V lost 0 bases to trimming and J lost 8 bases, with 8 bases between them. The CDR3 spells CASSLEQAGYTF. In DNA, the CDR3 is TGTGCCAGCAGCTTGGAACAGGCGGGCTACACCTTC.

The chain recombines TRBV20-1 with TRBJ1-1; D gene ambiguous. There are 12 residues in the CDR3. Germline-derived CDR1 and CDR2 are DFQATT and SNEGSKA (reference sequence). V was trimmed by 3 bases and J by 3 bases, leaving 8 bases between them. Here the CDR3 reads CSASRRHTEAFF. The CDR3 DNA follows: TGCAGTGCTAGTAGGAGGCACACTGAAGCTTTCTTT.

This chain joins TRBV20-1 and TRBJ1-5, with D tentatively TRBD1 (5 bases). The V gene lost 1 base and the J gene lost 2 bases, with 9 bases spanning the gap. Germline V gives CDR1 DFQATT, CDR2 SNEGSKA (reference sequence). This CDR3 is 14 amino acids long. The CDR3 bases are TGCAGTGCTAGAGGGGGCGAAGGCAATCAGCCCCAGCATTTT. Translated: CSARGGEGNQPQHF.